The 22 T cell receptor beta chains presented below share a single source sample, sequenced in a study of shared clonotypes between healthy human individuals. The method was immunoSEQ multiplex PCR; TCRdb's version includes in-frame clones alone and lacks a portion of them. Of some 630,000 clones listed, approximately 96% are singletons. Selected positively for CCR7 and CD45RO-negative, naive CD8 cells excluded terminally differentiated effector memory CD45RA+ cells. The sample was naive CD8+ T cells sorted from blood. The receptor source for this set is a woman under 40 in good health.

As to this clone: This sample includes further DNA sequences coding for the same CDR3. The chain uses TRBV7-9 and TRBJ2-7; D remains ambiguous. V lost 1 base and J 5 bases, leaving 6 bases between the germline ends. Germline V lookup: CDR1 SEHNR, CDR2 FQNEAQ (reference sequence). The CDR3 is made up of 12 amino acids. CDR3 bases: TGTGCCAGCAGCTTAGTCGGAGACGAGCAGTACTTC. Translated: CASSLVGDEQYF.

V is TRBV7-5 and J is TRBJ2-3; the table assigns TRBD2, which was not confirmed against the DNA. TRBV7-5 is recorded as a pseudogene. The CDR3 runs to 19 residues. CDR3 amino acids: CVRSNDTERLAGVVDTQYF. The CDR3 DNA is TGTGTCAGAAGCAACGATACTGAGAGACTAGCGGGAGTTGTGGATACGCAGTATTTT.

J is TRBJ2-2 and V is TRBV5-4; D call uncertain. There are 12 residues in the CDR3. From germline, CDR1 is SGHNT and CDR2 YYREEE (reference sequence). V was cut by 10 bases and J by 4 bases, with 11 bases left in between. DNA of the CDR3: TGTGCCTGGGGTACAAGCACCGGGGAGCTGTTTTTT. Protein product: CAWGTSTGELFF.

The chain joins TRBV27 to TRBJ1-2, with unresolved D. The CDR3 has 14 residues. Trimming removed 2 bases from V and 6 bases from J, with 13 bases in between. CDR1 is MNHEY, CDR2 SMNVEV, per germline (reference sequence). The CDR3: CASSLHSTSDGYTF. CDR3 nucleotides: TGTGCCAGCAGTTTACACAGCACAAGTGATGGCTACACCTTC.

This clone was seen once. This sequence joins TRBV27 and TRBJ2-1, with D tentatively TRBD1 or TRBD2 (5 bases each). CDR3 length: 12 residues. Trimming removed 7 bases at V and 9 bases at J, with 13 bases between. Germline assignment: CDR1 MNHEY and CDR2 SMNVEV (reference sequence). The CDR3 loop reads CASTGTPGEQFF. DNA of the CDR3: TGTGCCAGCACCGGGACCCCAGGTGAGCAGTTCTTC.

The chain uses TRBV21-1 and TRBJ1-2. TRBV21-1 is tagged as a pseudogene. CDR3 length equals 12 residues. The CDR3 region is CASSKAGEGYTF. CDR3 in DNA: TGTGCCAGCAGCAAAGCTGGGGAGGGCTACACCTTC.

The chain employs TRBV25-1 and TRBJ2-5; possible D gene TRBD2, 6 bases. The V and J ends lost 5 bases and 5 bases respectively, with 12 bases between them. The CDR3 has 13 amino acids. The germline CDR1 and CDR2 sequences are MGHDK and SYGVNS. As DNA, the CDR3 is TGTGCCAGCAGTTCAGCCGCGGGGGAGACCCAGTACTTC. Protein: CASSSAAGETQYF.

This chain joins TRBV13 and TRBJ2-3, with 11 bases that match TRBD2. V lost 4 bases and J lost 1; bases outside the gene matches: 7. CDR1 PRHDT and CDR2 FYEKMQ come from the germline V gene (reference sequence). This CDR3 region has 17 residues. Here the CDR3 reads CASSSGTSGPGTDTQYF. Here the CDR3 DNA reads TGTGCCAGCAGCTCCGGGACTAGCGGACCGGGCACAGATACGCAGTATTTT.

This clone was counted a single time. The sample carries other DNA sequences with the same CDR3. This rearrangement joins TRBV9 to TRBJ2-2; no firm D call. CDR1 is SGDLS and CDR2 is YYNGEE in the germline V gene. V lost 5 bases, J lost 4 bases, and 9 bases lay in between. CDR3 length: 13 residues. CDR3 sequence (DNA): TGTGCCAGCAGTGTCGCGGTCACCGGGGAGCTGTTTTTT. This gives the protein CASSVAVTGELFF.

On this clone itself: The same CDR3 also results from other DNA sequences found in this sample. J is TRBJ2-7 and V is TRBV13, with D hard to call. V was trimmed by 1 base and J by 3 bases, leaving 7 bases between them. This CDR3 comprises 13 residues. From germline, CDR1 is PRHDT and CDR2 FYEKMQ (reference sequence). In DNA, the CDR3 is TGTGCCAGCAGCTTAGCGTCCAGCTACGAGCAGTACTTC. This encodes CASSLASSYEQYF.

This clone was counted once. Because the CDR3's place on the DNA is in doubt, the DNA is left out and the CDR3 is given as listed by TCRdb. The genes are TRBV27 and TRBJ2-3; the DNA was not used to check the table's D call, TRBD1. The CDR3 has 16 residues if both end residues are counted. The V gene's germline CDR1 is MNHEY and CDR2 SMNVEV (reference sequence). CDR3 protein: CASSSSTGEMSDTQYF.

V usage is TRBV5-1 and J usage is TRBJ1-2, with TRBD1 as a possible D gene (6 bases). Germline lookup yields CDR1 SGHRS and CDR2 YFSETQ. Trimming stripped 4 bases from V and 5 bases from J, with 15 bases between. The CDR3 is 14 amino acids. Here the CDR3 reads CASSPETGAYGYTF. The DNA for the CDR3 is TGCGCCAGCAGCCCCGAGACAGGTGCTTATGGCTACACCTTC.

The CDR3 region is CASQSLIAGGTDTQYF. In DNA form, the CDR3 reads TGTGCCAGCCAAAGCCTTATAGCGGGAGGGACAGATACGCAGTATTTT. V gene TRBV2 combines with J gene TRBJ2-3, with 11 bases fitting TRBD2. The junction had 10 bases not matched to a gene; V was cut back by 8 bases and J by 3 bases. Per germline, CDR1 SNHLY and CDR2 FYNNEI. The CDR3 totals 16 residues.

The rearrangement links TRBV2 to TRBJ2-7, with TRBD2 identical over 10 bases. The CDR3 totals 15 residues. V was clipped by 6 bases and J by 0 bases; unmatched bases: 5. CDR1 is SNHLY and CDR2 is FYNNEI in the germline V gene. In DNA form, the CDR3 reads TGTGCCAGCAGAACGGCTAGCGGGAGCTCCTACGAGCAGTACTTC. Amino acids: CASRTASGSSYEQYF.

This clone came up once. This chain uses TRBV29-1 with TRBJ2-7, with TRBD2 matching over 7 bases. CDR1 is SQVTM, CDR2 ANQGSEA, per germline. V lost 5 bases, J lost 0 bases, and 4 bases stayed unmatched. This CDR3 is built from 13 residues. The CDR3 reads CSVQSGTSYEQYF. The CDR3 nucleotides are TGCAGCGTTCAAAGCGGGACCTCCTACGAGCAGTACTTC.

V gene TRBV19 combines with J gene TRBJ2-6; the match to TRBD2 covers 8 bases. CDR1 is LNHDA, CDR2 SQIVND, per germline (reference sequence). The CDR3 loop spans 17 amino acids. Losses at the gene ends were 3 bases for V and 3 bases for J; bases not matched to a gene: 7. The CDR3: CASSILRRGVGANVLTF. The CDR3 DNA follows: TGTGCCAGTAGTATTCTTAGGCGGGGGGTTGGGGCCAACGTCCTGACTTTC.

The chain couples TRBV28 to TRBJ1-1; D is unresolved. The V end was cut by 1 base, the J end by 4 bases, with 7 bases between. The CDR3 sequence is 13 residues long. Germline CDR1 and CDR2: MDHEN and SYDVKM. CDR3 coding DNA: TGTGCCAGCAGTTTATTTAGACTCACTGAAGCTTTCTTT. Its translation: CASSLFRLTEAFF.

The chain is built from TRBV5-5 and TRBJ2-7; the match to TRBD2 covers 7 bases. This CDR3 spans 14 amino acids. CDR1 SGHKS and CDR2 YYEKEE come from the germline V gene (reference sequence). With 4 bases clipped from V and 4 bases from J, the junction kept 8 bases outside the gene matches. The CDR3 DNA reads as TGTGCCAGCAGCGACACGGGAGGTTGGTACGAGCAGTACTTC. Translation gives CASSDTGGWYEQYF. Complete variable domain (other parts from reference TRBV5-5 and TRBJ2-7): DAGVTQSPTHLIKTRGQQVTLRCSPISGHKSVSWYQQVLGQGPQFIFQYYEKEERGRGNFPDRFSARQFPNYSSELNVNALLLGDSALYLCASSDTGGWYEQYFGPGTRLTVT.

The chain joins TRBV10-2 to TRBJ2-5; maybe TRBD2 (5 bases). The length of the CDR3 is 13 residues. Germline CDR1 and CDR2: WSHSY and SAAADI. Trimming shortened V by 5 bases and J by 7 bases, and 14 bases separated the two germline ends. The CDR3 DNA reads TGCGCCAGCAGTCCAACTAGGATGGGGACCCAGTACTTC. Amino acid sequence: CASSPTRMGTQYF.

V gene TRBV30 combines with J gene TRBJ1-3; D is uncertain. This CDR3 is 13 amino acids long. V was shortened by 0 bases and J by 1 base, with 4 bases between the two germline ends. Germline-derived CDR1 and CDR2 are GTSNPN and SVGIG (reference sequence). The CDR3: CAWSVGSGNTIYF. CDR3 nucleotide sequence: TGTGCCTGGAGTGTAGGGTCTGGAAACACCATATATTTT. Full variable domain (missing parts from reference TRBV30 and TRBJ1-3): SQTIHQWPATLVQPVGSPLSLECTVEGTSNPNLYWYRQAAGRGLQLLFYSVGIGQISSEVPQNLSASRPQDRQFILSSKKLLLSDSGFYLCAWSVGSGNTIYFGEGSWLTVV.

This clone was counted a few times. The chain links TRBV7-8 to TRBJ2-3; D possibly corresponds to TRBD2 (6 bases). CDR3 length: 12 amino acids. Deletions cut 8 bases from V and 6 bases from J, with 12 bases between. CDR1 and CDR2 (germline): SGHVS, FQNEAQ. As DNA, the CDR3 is TGTGCCAGCCGCAGGGACTCCGATACGCAGTATTTT. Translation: CASRRDSDTQYF. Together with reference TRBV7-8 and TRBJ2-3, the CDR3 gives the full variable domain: GAGVSQSPRYKVAKRGQDVALRCDPISGHVSLFWYQQALGQGPEFLTYFQNEAQLDKSGLPSDRFFAERPEGSVSTLKIQRTQQEDSAVYLCASRRDSDTQYFGPGTRLTVL.

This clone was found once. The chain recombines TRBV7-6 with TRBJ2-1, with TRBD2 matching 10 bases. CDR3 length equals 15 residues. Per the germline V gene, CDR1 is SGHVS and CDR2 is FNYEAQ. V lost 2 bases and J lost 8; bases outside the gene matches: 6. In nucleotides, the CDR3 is TGTGCCAGCAGCTTATCTAGCGGGAGTTCCGATGAGCAGTTCTTC. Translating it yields CASSLSSGSSDEQFF. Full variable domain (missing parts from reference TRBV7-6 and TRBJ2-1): GAGVSQSPRYKVTKRGQDVALRCDPISGHVSLYWYRQALGQGPEFLTYFNYEAQQDKSGLPNDRFSAERPEGSISTLTIQRTEQRDSAMYRCASSLSSGSSDEQFFGPGTRLTVL.